This T cell receptor (beta chain) is from a study of regulatory T cells in long-lasting Graves disease. On the study more broadly: Antithyroid drugs had been taken by newly diagnosed Graves' patients for under 3 months. General observations from the study: Compared with new cases, persistent Graves' patients showed reduced TCR diversity.

Details on this clonotype: What it recognizes is unknown.

Noted time point: newly diagnosed GD, antithyroid drugs for less than 3 months. PBMCs provided the RNA from which the TCR library was made. As a group, patients came from one endocrinology department in Xi'an, China. This CDR3 has 15 amino acids. V was clipped by 6 bases and J by 5 bases; unmatched bases: 3. Germline CDR1 and CDR2: DFQATT and SNEGSKA (reference sequence). Construction of TCR beta libraries relied on iRepertoire HTBI primers and on Arm-PCR targeting CDR3 regions. MiXCR was run by TCRdb on the multiplex PCR reads, yielding one entry per CDR3 protein. The table lists about 350,000 distinct CDR3 sequences, over 15% of them singletons. These same records also appear under a second study, on T cells in Graves' hyperthyroidism and ophthalmopathy. Per that study: TCR CDR3 underwent first-round RT-PCR with the HTBI primer set.

The genes are TRBV20-1 and TRBJ2-2; 16 bases are shared with TRBD2. The sample in question was peripheral blood mononuclear cells (PBMCs), obtained at new diagnosis, from a patient treated with antithyroid drugs. This sequence was found in a middle-aged man with Graves disease. The CDR3 coding sequence is TGCAGTGCCCCGGGACTAGCGGGGGGGACCGGGGAGCTGTTTTTT. Amino acids: CSAPGLAGGTGELFF.